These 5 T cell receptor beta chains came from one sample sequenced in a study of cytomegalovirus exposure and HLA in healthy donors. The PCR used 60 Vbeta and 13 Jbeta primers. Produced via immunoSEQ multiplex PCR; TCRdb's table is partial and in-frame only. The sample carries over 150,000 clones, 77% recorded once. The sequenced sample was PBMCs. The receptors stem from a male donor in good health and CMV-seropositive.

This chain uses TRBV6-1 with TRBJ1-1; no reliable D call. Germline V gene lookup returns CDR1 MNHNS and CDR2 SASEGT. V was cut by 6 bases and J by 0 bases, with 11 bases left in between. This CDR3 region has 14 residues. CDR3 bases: TGTGCCAGCAGAGCCGATCCGATGAACACTGAAGCTTTCTTT. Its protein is CASRADPMNTEAFF.

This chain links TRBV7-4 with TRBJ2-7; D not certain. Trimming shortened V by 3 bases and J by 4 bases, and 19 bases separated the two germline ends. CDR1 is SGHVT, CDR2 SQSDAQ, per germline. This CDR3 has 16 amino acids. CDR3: CASSFISPLSKYEQYF. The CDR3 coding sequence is TGTGCCAGCAGCTTTATTTCACCCCTATCTAAATACGAGCAGTACTTC.

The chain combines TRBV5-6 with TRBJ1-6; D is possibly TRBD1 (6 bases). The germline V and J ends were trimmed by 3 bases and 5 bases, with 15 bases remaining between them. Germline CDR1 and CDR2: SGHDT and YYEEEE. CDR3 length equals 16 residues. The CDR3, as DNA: TGTGCCAGCAGCTCAAGCGGGACAACTAATAATTCACCCCTCCACTTT. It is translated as CASSSSGTTNNSPLHF.

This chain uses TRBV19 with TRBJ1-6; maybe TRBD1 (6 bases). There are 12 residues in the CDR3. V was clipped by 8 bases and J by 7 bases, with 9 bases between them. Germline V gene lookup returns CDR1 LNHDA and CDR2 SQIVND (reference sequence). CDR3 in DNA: TGTGCCAGTGGCACAGGGAATTCACCCCTCCACTTT. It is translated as CASGTGNSPLHF.

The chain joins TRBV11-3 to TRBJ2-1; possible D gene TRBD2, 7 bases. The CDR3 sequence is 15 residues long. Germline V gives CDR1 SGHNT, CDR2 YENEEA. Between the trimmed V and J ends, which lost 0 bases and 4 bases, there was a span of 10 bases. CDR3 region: CASSLEEGGYNEQFF. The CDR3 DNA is TGTGCCAGCAGCTTAGAAGAGGGGGGGTACAATGAGCAGTTCTTC.